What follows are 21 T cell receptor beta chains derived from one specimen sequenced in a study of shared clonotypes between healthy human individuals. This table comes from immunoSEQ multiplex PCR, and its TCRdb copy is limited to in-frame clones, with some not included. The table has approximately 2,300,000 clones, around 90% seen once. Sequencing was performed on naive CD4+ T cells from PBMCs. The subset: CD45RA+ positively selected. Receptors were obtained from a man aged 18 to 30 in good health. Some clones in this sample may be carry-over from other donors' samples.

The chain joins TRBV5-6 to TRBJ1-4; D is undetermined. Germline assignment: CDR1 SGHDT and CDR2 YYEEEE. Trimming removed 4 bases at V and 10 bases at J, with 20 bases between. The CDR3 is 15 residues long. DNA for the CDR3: TGTGCCAGCAGCCAAAAGGACCCCGTTCGGTCAAAACTGTTTTTT. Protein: CASSQKDPVRSKLFF.

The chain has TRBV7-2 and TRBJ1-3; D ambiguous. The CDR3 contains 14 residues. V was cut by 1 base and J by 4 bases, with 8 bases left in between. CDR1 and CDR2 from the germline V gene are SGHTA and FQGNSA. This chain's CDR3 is CASSLEGRGNTIYF. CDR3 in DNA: TGTGCCAGCAGCTTAGAGGGTAGGGGAAACACCATATATTTT.

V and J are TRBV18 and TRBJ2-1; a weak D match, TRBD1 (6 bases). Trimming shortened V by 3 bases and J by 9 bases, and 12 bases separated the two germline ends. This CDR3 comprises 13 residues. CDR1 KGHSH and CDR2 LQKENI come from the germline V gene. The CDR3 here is CASSPYRETEQFF. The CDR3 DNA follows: TGTGCCAGCTCACCGTACAGGGAGACTGAGCAGTTCTTC.

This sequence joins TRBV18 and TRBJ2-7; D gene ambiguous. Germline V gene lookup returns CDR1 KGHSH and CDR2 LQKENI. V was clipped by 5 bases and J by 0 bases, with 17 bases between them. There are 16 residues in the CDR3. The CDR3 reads CASSDLPGSNSYEQYF. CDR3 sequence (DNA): TGTGCCAGCTCAGATTTGCCGGGTTCGAACTCCTACGAGCAGTACTTC.

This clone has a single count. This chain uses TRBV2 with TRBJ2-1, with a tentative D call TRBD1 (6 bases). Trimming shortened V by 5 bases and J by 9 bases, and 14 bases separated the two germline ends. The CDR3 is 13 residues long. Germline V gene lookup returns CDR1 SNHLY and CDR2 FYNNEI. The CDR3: CASSPQGSGEQFF. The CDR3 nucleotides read TGTGCCAGCAGTCCCCAGGGGAGTGGTGAGCAGTTCTTC.

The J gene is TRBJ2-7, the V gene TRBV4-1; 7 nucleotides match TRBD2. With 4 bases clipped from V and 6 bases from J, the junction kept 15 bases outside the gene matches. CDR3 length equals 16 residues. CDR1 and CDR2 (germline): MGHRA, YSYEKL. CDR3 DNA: TGCGCCAGCAGCCTCCCGACTAGCCCAAAGGGTGGCGAGCAGTACTTC. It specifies CASSLPTSPKGGEQYF.

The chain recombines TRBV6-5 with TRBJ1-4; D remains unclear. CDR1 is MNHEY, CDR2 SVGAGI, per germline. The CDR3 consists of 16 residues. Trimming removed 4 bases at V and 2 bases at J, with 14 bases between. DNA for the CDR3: TGTGCCAGCAGTTTCGGCAGTATCCCCACTAATGAAAAACTGTTTTTT. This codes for CASSFGSIPTNEKLFF.

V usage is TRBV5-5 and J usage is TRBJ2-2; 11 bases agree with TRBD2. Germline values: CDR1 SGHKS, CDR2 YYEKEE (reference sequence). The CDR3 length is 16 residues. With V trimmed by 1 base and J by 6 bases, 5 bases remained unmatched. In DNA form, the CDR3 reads TGTGCCAGCAGCTTGTTGGTAGCGGGAGGGGCCGGGGAGCTGTTTTTT. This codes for CASSLLVAGGAGELFF.

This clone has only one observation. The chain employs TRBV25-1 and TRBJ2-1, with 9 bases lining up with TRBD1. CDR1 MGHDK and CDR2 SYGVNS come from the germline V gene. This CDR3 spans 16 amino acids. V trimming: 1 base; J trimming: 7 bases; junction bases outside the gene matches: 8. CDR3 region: CASSEFTGTGNNEQFF. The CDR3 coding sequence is TGTGCCAGCAGTGAATTTACCGGGACAGGGAATAATGAGCAGTTCTTC. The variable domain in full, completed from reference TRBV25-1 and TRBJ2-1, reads EADIYQTPRYLVIGTGKKITLECSQTMGHDKMYWYQQDPGMELHLIHYSYGVNSTEKGDLSSESTVSRIRTEHFPLTLESARPSHTSQYLCASSEFTGTGNNEQFFGPGTRLTVL.

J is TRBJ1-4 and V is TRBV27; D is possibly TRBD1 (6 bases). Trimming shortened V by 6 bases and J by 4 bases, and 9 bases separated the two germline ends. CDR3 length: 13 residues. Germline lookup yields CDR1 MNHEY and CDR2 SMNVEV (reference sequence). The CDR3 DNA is TGTGCCAGCAGCGACAGGTATAATGAAAAACTGTTTTTT. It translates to CASSDRYNEKLFF.

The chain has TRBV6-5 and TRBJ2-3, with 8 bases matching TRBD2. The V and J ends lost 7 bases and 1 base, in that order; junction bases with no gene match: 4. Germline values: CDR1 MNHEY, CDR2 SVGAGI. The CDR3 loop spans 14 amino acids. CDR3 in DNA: TGTGCCAGCAAAGCAGCGGGAGGCACAGATACGCAGTATTTT. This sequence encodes CASKAAGGTDTQYF.

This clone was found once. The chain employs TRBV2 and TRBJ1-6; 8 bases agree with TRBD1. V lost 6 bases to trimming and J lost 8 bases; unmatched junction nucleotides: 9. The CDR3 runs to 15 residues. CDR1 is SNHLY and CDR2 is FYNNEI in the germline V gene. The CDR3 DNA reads TGTGCCAGCAGGGAACAGGGGGTTGATTATTCACCCCTCCACTTT. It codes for CASREQGVDYSPLHF.

The CDR3 bases are TGTGCCAGCAGTCCAATAGGGGCTTACAATGAGCAGTTCTTC. Encoded protein: CASSPIGAYNEQFF. The chain couples TRBV7-2 to TRBJ2-1, with a possible D match to TRBD1 (5 bases). Germline-derived CDR1 and CDR2 are SGHTA and FQGNSA. The CDR3 spans 14 residues. Trimming pared 6 bases from V and 4 bases from J, leaving 13 bases between.

CDR3 protein: CASRYPGTGAYTEAFF. CDR3 DNA sequence: TGTGCCAGCAGATACCCCGGGACAGGGGCTTATACTGAAGCTTTCTTT. The rearrangement uses TRBV5-8 and TRBJ1-1; 10 bases fit TRBD1. Germline CDR1 is SGHTS and CDR2 is YDEGEE. The junction had 12 bases not matched to a gene; V was cut back by 5 bases and J by 5 bases. The CDR3 has 16 amino acids.

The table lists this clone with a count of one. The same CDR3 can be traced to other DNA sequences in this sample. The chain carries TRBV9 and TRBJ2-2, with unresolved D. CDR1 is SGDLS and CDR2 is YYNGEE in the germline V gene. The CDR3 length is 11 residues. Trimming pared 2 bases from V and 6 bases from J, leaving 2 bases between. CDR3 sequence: CASSVPGELFF. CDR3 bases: TGTGCCAGCAGCGTCCCCGGGGAGCTGTTTTTT.

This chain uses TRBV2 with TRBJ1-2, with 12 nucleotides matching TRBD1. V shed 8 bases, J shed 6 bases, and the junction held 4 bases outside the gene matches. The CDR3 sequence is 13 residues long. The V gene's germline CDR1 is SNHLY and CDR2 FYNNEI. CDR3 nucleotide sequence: TGTGCCAGCGGGGACAGGGGGCTTGATGGCTACACCTTC. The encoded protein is CASGDRGLDGYTF.

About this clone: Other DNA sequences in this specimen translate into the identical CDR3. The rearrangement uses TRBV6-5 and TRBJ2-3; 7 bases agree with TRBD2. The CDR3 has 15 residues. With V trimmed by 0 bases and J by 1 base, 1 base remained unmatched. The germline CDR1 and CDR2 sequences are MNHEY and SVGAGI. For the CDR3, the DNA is TGTGCCAGCAGTTACTCCCTAGCGGGCACAGATACGCAGTATTTT. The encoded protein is CASSYSLAGTDTQYF.

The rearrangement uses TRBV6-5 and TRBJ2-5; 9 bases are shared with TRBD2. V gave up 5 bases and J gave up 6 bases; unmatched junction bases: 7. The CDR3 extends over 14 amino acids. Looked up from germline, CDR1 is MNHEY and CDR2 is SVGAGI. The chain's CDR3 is CASSPAGGLKTQYF. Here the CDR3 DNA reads TGTGCCAGCAGTCCCGCGGGAGGGCTAAAGACCCAGTACTTC.

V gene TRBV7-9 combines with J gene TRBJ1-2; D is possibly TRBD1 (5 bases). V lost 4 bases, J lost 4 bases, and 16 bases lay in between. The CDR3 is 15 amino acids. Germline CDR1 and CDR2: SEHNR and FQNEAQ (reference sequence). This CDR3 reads CASSYPGEGAYGYTF. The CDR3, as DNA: TGTGCCAGCAGCTACCCGGGAGAAGGGGCCTATGGCTACACCTTC.

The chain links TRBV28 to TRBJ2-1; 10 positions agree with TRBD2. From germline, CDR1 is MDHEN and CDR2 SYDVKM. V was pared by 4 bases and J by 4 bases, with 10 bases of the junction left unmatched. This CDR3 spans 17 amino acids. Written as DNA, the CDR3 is TGTGCCAGCAGTTCGCGGACTAGCGGAGCAAGATACAATGAGCAGTTCTTC. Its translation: CASSSRTSGARYNEQFF.

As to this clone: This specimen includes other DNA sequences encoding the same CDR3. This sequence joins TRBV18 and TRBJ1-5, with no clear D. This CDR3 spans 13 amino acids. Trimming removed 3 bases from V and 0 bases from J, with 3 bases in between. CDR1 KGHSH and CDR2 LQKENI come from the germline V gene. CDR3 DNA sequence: TGTGCCAGCTCACCCAGTAGCAATCAGCCCCAGCATTTT. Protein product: CASSPSSNQPQHF.